This T cell receptor (beta chain) was captured in a study of T cells in Graves' hyperthyroidism and ophthalmopathy. Study results and limitations: Blood shared most expanded thyroid clonotypes above 0.001.

Amplification yielded TCR beta CDR3 regions, with RNA transcripts as the source. Initially, a first-round RT-PCR of the TCR CDR3 employed the HTBI primer set. TCRdb called the multiplex PCR reads again in MiXCR, with one record for every CDR3 protein. The sample gives hundreds of thousands of distinct CDR3 sequences, 46% of which show up once; approximately 8.2% is in the top ten. Reasons for excluding patients were uncontrolled infection, other autoimmune disease, pregnancy or lactation. The diagnoses drew upon clinical symptoms, serum thyroxine and TRAb, thyroid ultrasound and orbital computed tomography. As regards this clonotype: Its antigen is unknown.

The TCR was taken from a woman younger than 35 with Graves' hyperthyroidism. Material for sequencing was peripheral blood or thyroid tissue (not recorded which).

CDR3 DNA sequence: TGTGCCAGCAGTGAATTTCTAAGGGGAAACCTGTTTTTT. This translates into CASSEFLRGNLFF. This sequence joins TRBV2 and TRBJ1-4, with TRBD1 as a possible D gene (5 bases). The V gene's germline CDR1 is SNHLY and CDR2 FYNNEI. The CDR3 has 13 residues. V lost 2 bases and J 14 bases, leaving 15 bases between the germline ends.